This entry lists 31 T cell receptor beta chains sequenced from one sample in a study of long-term antiretroviral therapy in people with HIV. Survey-level immunoSEQ v3.0 assays were run. The data were produced by immunoSEQ multiplex PCR, yet TCRdb's version contains in-frame clones alone and is incomplete. The profile covers about 25,000 clones, with approximately 73% appearing a single time and around 5% taken by the ten largest. The material sequenced was unsorted PBMCs, taken 0.5 years after starting antiretroviral therapy. These TCRs come from a woman aged 40 to 49 with HIV.

This clone was detected only a few times. The chain recombines TRBV7-9 with TRBJ2-7; 7 nucleotides agree with TRBD1. Germline CDR1 reads SEHNR; CDR2 reads FQNEAQ (reference sequence). The V and J ends lost 5 bases and 0 bases, in that order; junction bases with no gene match: 4. This CDR3 region has 14 residues. The CDR3 region is CASSRDRISYEQYF. The CDR3 DNA is TGTGCCAGCAGCCGGGACAGAATCTCCTACGAGCAGTACTTC.

This clone has a single count. The J gene is TRBJ1-2, the V gene TRBV28; unclear D gene. The CDR3 has 11 amino acids. Germline CDR1 reads MDHEN; CDR2 reads SYDVKM. The V end was cut by 9 bases, the J end by 5 bases, with 10 bases between. The CDR3 spells CASTSAYGYTF. In DNA form, the CDR3 reads TGTGCCAGTACCTCCGCATATGGCTACACCTTC.

The J gene is TRBJ1-2, the V gene TRBV28, with TRBD1 as a possible D gene (6 bases). The CDR3 spans 14 residues. V gave up 6 bases and J gave up 3 bases, with 14 bases separating them. In germline, CDR1 is MDHEN, CDR2 SYDVKM. The CDR3 spells CASSPRTADYGYTF. Written as DNA, the CDR3 is TGTGCCAGCAGCCCCAGGACAGCCGACTATGGCTACACCTTC.

The chain joins TRBV27 to TRBJ1-2; D gene uncertain. Trimming removed 2 bases from V and 5 bases from J, with 21 bases in between. The CDR3 runs to 17 residues. Germline V gene data show CDR1 as MNHEY and CDR2 as SMNVEV (reference sequence). The CDR3 bases are TGTGCCAGCAGTTTAAAAGGAGAGGAACTAGTGTGGTATGGCTACACCTTC. Translated, it gives CASSLKGEELVWYGYTF.

The chain recombines TRBV20-1 with TRBJ1-1; D remains ambiguous. Trimming pared 3 bases from V and 10 bases from J, leaving 9 bases between. Per the germline V gene, CDR1 is DFQATT and CDR2 is SNEGSKA (reference sequence). There are 10 residues in the CDR3. CDR3 protein: CSARDPRAFF. The DNA for the CDR3 is TGCAGTGCTAGGGATCCAAGAGCTTTCTTT.

This chain uses TRBV7-7 with TRBJ2-2; 7 bases are a match to TRBD1. Germline assignment: CDR1 SSHAT and CDR2 FNYEAQ (reference sequence). The CDR3 totals 16 residues. Trimming took 5 bases from V and 0 from J; bases not matched to a gene: 6. CDR3 sequence: CASSRQTGTNTGELFF. The CDR3 bases are TGTGCCAGCAGCCGACAGACAGGGACGAACACCGGGGAGCTGTTTTTT.

The rearrangement joins TRBV7-2 to TRBJ2-7, with 8 positions matching TRBD2. The germline gives CDR1 SGHTA, CDR2 FQGNSA. V was pared by 2 bases and J by 5 bases, with 14 bases of the junction left unmatched. The CDR3 consists of 17 residues. The CDR3 reads CASSLFSRASGPDEQYF. In DNA, the CDR3 is TGTGCCAGCAGCTTATTTAGTCGGGCTAGCGGGCCCGACGAGCAGTACTTC.

The V gene is TRBV5-1, the J gene TRBJ1-4, with D perhaps matching TRBD1 (6 bases). There are 14 residues in the CDR3. Trimming took off 0 bases at V and 5 bases at J, with 8 bases between the two ends. The germline CDR1 and CDR2 sequences are SGHRS and YFSETQ. The DNA for the CDR3 is TGCGCCAGCAGCTTGGGACAGGTCAATGAAAAACTGTTTTTT. Translating gives CASSLGQVNEKLFF.

The chain couples TRBV13 to TRBJ2-1; tentative D call: TRBD2 (6 bases). Germline CDR1 and CDR2: PRHDT and FYEKMQ (reference sequence). The CDR3 totals 15 residues. The germline V and J ends were trimmed by 8 bases and 7 bases, with 21 bases remaining between them. CDR3 sequence: CASQTAGWRDNEQFF. The DNA of the CDR3 is TGTGCCAGCCAAACGGCCGGATGGAGGGATAATGAGCAGTTCTTC.

This chain links TRBV27 with TRBJ2-1; D perhaps matches TRBD1 (5 bases). V lost 5 bases, J lost 5 bases, and 10 bases lay in between. From germline, CDR1 is MNHEY and CDR2 SMNVEV (reference sequence). This CDR3 has 13 residues. The CDR3 loop reads CASSTDTHNEQFF. As DNA, the CDR3 is TGTGCCAGCAGTACGGACACACACAATGAGCAGTTCTTC.

J is TRBJ1-2 and V is TRBV28, with D maybe TRBD1 (5 bases). The V end was cut by 8 bases, the J end by 7 bases, with 17 bases between. Germline values: CDR1 MDHEN, CDR2 SYDVKM. This CDR3 spans 13 amino acids. Here the CDR3 DNA reads TGTGCCAGCGGGGGACCGAACTTAGGTGGCTACACCTTC. Encoded protein: CASGGPNLGGYTF.

This clone was detected a few times. The gene calls are TRBV15 and TRBJ2-2; tentatively, D is TRBD1 (5 bases). CDR1 LNHNV and CDR2 YYDKDF come from the germline V gene (reference sequence). The V and J ends lost 1 base and 7 bases respectively, with 7 bases between them. The CDR3 sequence is 13 residues long. CDR3 loop: CATSRARGGELFF. The CDR3 bases are TGTGCCACCAGCAGAGCTAGGGGCGGGGAGCTGTTTTTT.

The chain carries TRBV19 and TRBJ1-1, with TRBD1 as a possible D gene (6 bases). From germline, CDR1 is LNHDA and CDR2 SQIVND (reference sequence). The CDR3 runs 15 residues. The V gene lost 8 bases and the J gene lost 5 bases, with 21 bases spanning the gap. The CDR3 sequence is CASQRTPGQKTEAFF. The CDR3 region has the DNA TGTGCCAGTCAAAGAACCCCTGGACAGAAGACTGAAGCTTTCTTT. The variable domain in full, with the rest retrieved from reference TRBV19 and TRBJ1-1, is DGGITQSPKYLFRKEGQNVTLSCEQNLNHDAMYWYRQDPGQGLRLIYYSQIVNDFQKGDIAEGYSVSREKKESFPLTVTSAQKNPTAFYLCASQRTPGQKTEAFFGQGTRLTVV.

This clone was observed a few times. The chain employs TRBV18 and TRBJ2-7; 9 nucleotides line up with TRBD1. The CDR3 totals 14 residues. Germline V lookup: CDR1 KGHSH, CDR2 LQKENI. Unmatched junction bases numbered 3, after V lost 3 bases and J lost 3 bases. The CDR3 bases are TGTGCCAGCTCACCGGGACAGGGTAGCTACGAGCAGTACTTC. Translation gives CASSPGQGSYEQYF. Drawing the rest from reference TRBV18 and TRBJ2-7, the complete variable domain is NAGVMQNPRHLVRRRGQEARLRCSPMKGHSHVYWYRQLPEEGLKFMVYLQKENIIDESGMPKERFSAEFPKEGPSILRIQQVVRGDSAAYFCASSPGQGSYEQYFGPGTRLTVT.

The V and J genes are TRBV7-9 and TRBJ1-2; maybe TRBD1 (6 bases). The V gene's germline CDR1 is SEHNR and CDR2 FQNEAQ (reference sequence). Trimming pared 5 bases from V and 0 bases from J, leaving 16 bases between. The CDR3 sequence is 16 residues long. CDR3 residues: CASSPSRAGANYGYTF. CDR3 bases: TGTGCCAGCAGCCCAAGTAGGGCAGGGGCTAACTATGGCTACACCTTC.

V and J are TRBV7-2 and TRBJ1-1; no firm D call. V shed 0 bases and J shed 1 base, with 6 bases lying between them. The CDR3 is made up of 14 amino acids. Germline CDR1 is SGHTA and CDR2 is FQGNSA. CDR3 residues: CASSLASRNTEAFF. In nucleotides, the CDR3 is TGTGCCAGCAGCTTAGCGTCCAGGAACACTGAAGCTTTCTTT.

This sequence joins TRBV30 and TRBJ1-3; D is perhaps TRBD1 (5 bases). The V gene lost 2 bases and the J gene lost 0 bases, with 20 bases spanning the gap. In germline, CDR1 is GTSNPN, CDR2 SVGIG (reference sequence). This CDR3 region has 18 residues. CDR3 DNA sequence: TGTGCCTGGAGTTCTGGGAATACGGGGGAAAGCTCTGGAAACACCATATATTTT. This codes for CAWSSGNTGESSGNTIYF. The full variable domain, its missing parts supplied by reference TRBV30 and TRBJ1-3, is SQTIHQWPATLVQPVGSPLSLECTVEGTSNPNLYWYRQAAGRGLQLLFYSVGIGQISSEVPQNLSASRPQDRQFILSSKKLLLSDSGFYLCAWSSGNTGESSGNTIYFGEGSWLTVV.

The rearrangement joins TRBV6-5 to TRBJ1-6, with 7 bases that match TRBD1. Germline V gene data show CDR1 as MNHEY and CDR2 as SVGAGI. This CDR3 is 15 amino acids long. V was clipped by 2 bases and J by 6 bases; unmatched bases: 4. The CDR3 sequence is CASSYRQGPNSPLHF. As DNA, the CDR3 is TGTGCCAGCAGTTACCGACAGGGACCTAATTCACCCCTCCACTTT.

The chain combines TRBV2 with TRBJ2-7; D not certain. Germline assignment: CDR1 SNHLY and CDR2 FYNNEI. The V and J ends lost 0 bases and 3 bases respectively, with 6 bases between them. The CDR3 sequence is 13 residues long. CDR3 sequence: CASSEAAGYEQYF. CDR3 DNA sequence: TGTGCCAGCAGTGAAGCCGCCGGCTACGAGCAGTACTTC.

The chain is built from TRBV9 and TRBJ1-2; TRBD1 agrees at 9 bases. The J segment lost 8 bases and the V segment lost 5 bases, leaving 7 bases of the junction unmatched. The CDR3 contains 13 residues. Germline V gene data show CDR1 as SGDLS and CDR2 as YYNGEE. The CDR3 DNA reads as TGTGCCAGCAGTAAACAGGGGGCAGAAGGCTACACCTTC. Translation gives CASSKQGAEGYTF.

The CDR3 region is CASSIGFGQAYEQYF. CDR3 DNA sequence: TGTGCCAGTAGTATAGGTTTTGGACAGGCCTACGAGCAGTACTTC. The chain employs TRBV19 and TRBJ2-7; 7 bases match TRBD1. Trimming at V came to 1 base and at J to 2 bases, leaving 5 bases not matched to a gene. The CDR3 contains 15 residues. Germline V gene sequence: CDR1 LNHDA, CDR2 SQIVND (reference sequence). Full variable domain (remainder filled in from reference TRBV19 and TRBJ2-7): DGGITQSPKYLFRKEGQNVTLSCEQNLNHDAMYWYRQDPGQGLRLIYYSQIVNDFQKGDIAEGYSVSREKKESFPLTVTSAQKNPTAFYLCASSIGFGQAYEQYFGPGTRLTVT.

DNA for the CDR3: TGTGCCAGCAGCTTTCGAGGGACAGAAGGCGGGGAGCTGTTTTTT. Translation gives CASSFRGTEGGELFF. V usage is TRBV7-8 and J usage is TRBJ2-2; 7 bases are shared with TRBD1. Trimming removed 3 bases from V and 7 bases from J; junction bases left unmatched: 8. This CDR3 is 15 amino acids long. Germline V CDR1 and CDR2: SGHVS, FQNEAQ.

The CDR3 nucleotides read TGTGCCAGCAGCTTGAAAGGGACAGGAGATTCTGGCAACACTGAAGCTTTCTTT. This translates into CASSLKGTGDSGNTEAFF. V is TRBV5-5 and J is TRBJ1-1, with TRBD1 identical over 8 bases. The V and J ends lost 1 base and 2 bases, in that order; junction bases with no gene match: 13. The CDR3 runs 18 residues. Germline V gene sequence: CDR1 SGHKS, CDR2 YYEKEE (reference sequence).

The gene calls are TRBV19 and TRBJ1-1, with D uncertain. The V end was cut by 5 bases, the J end by 4 bases, with 14 bases between. Germline V CDR1 and CDR2: LNHDA, SQIVND (reference sequence). The CDR3 has 14 residues. The CDR3 region is CASSQRDWGTEAFF. Written as DNA, the CDR3 is TGTGCCAGTAGTCAACGAGACTGGGGCACTGAAGCTTTCTTT. Full variable domain (remainder filled in from reference TRBV19 and TRBJ1-1): DGGITQSPKYLFRKEGQNVTLSCEQNLNHDAMYWYRQDPGQGLRLIYYSQIVNDFQKGDIAEGYSVSREKKESFPLTVTSAQKNPTAFYLCASSQRDWGTEAFFGQGTRLTVV.

This clone was picked up a small number of times. The CDR3 region is CASGLGGINTGELFF. The CDR3 DNA sequence: TGTGCTAGTGGTTTGGGGGGCATCAACACCGGGGAGCTGTTTTTT. This sequence joins TRBV12-5 and TRBJ2-2; perhaps TRBD1 as D (5 bases). Deletions cut 1 base from V and 2 bases from J, with 8 bases between. CDR3 length: 15 amino acids. Germline V gene lookup returns CDR1 LGHNT and CDR2 FRNRAP.

V and J are TRBV28 and TRBJ1-1; tentative D call: TRBD1 (5 bases). From germline, CDR1 is MDHEN and CDR2 SYDVKM. V lost 6 bases and J lost 1, with 12 bases in between. The CDR3 consists of 14 residues. The CDR3 loop reads CASRPYTGNTEAFF. Here the CDR3 DNA reads TGTGCCAGCAGGCCCTACACAGGGAACACTGAAGCTTTCTTT.

The chain joins TRBV11-2 to TRBJ2-3, with D hard to call. V gave up 4 bases and J gave up 8 bases, with 10 bases separating them. There are 12 residues in the CDR3. Germline lookup yields CDR1 SGHAT and CDR2 FQNNGV. The CDR3 DNA sequence: TGTGCCAGCAGCTCTCCTCTGGGTACGCAGTATTTT. Encoded protein: CASSSPLGTQYF.

The V and J genes are TRBV6-6 and TRBJ1-5; a weak D match, TRBD1 (6 bases). Germline-derived CDR1 and CDR2 are MNHNY and SVGAGI (reference sequence). This CDR3 comprises 16 residues. V was clipped by 6 bases and J by 3 bases, with 18 bases between them. CDR3 sequence: CASSARGGGLNQPQHF. In DNA, the CDR3 is TGTGCCAGCAGCGCCCGGGGTGGGGGGCTCAATCAGCCCCAGCATTTT.

There are a few counts of this clone. The rearrangement uses TRBV10-3 and TRBJ1-1; tentative D call: TRBD1 (5 bases). This CDR3 has 13 amino acids. In germline, CDR1 is ENHRY, CDR2 SYGVKD. The ends were cut back, 0 bases at V and 7 bases at J, with 9 bases in the middle. CDR3 DNA sequence: TGTGCCATCAGTGAGTCAGGGGAAGGTGAAGCTTTCTTT. Protein product: CAISESGEGEAFF.

This clone was counted a single time. The chain has TRBV6-5 and TRBJ1-1, with D tentatively TRBD1 (6 bases). The CDR3 contains 14 residues. Germline values: CDR1 MNHEY, CDR2 SVGAGI. V lost 2 bases, J lost 3 bases, and 10 bases lay in between. This CDR3 reads CASSYGDTYTEAFF. The CDR3 nucleotides are TGTGCCAGCAGTTACGGGGACACCTACACTGAAGCTTTCTTT.

CDR3 in amino acids: CASSPRTGGYTF. The CDR3 coding sequence is TGCGCCAGCAGCCCCCGGACAGGGGGCTACACCTTC. The V call is TRBV5-1, the J call TRBJ1-2; 8 bases match TRBD1. Per germline, CDR1 SGHRS and CDR2 YFSETQ. This CDR3 contains 12 residues. Unmatched junction bases numbered 4, after V lost 4 bases and J lost 8 bases.